A single sample is the source of the 32 T cell receptor beta chains below, sequenced in a study of T-cell reconstitution after alpha-beta-depleted transplantation in children. The TCRbeta library incorporated unique molecular identifiers. Each CDR3 protein is one row after TCRdb ran MiXCR on the PCR reads. The sample records more than 100,000 distinct CDR3 sequences, approximately 22% being singletons. Sequenced material: PBMCs, mostly from graft donor cells, taken 180 days after TCRalphabeta/CD19-depleted stem cell transplant. The receptors were sampled from a male patient aged 2-15 years who had a stem cell transplant for chronic granulomatous disease, so the T cells may come from the graft donor.

This clonotype has only a few counts. The V gene is TRBV4-3, the J gene TRBJ2-6, with D perhaps matching TRBD1 (6 bases). The germline gives CDR1 LGHNA, CDR2 YSLEER. This CDR3 spans 20 amino acids. V was cut by 2 bases and J by 2 bases, with 22 bases left in between. CDR3 in amino acids: CASSQIPIQQGTAGANVLTF. For the CDR3, the DNA is TGCGCCAGCAGCCAAATACCCATTCAACAGGGAACTGCTGGGGCCAACGTCCTGACTTTC.

Many counts were recorded for this clonotype. DNA of the CDR3: TGCAGCGCCACGGGGGGGACAACCGGGGGCGAGCAGTACTTC. Amino acids: CSATGGTTGGEQYF. The rearrangement links TRBV29-1 to TRBJ2-7; the match to TRBD2 covers 8 bases. The V segment lost 7 bases and the J segment 6 bases; nucleotides outside the gene matches: 14. The CDR3 loop spans 14 amino acids. Germline V lookup: CDR1 SQVTM, CDR2 ANQGSEA.

The chain recombines TRBV6-2 or TRBV6-3 with TRBJ2-4; 8 bases match TRBD2. With V trimmed by 4 bases and J by 0 bases, 2 bases remained unmatched. In germline, CDR1 is MNHEY, CDR2 SVGEGT. The CDR3 runs 15 residues. The CDR3: CASSSLAGAKNIQYF. CDR3 nucleotides: TGTGCCAGCAGTTCCCTAGCGGGAGCCAAAAACATTCAGTACTTC.

Ten or more counts support this clonotype. The gene calls are TRBV29-1 and TRBJ2-3; TRBD2 agrees at 8 bases. The CDR3 is 13 amino acids. Per the germline V gene, CDR1 is SQVTM and CDR2 is ANQGSEA. V lost 7 bases and J lost 2; bases outside the gene matches: 5. CDR3 amino acids: CSGLASATDTQYF. The CDR3 DNA follows: TGCAGCGGACTAGCGAGCGCCACAGATACGCAGTATTTT.

This clonotype was seen only a few times. The chain carries TRBV5-1 and TRBJ2-7, with a tentative D call TRBD1 (5 bases). The CDR3 sequence is 14 residues long. Germline V gene data show CDR1 as SGHRS and CDR2 as YFSETQ. V was cut by 6 bases and J by 6 bases, with 19 bases left in between. DNA of the CDR3: TGCGCCAGCACCCAAGACAGCCCTCCGGGCGAGCAGTACTTC. Translating it yields CASTQDSPPGEQYF.

This clonotype was picked up a small number of times. The gene calls are TRBV12-3 or TRBV12-4 and TRBJ2-1; 13 nucleotides match TRBD2. The CDR3 loop spans 15 amino acids. The J segment lost 8 bases and the V segment lost 4 bases, leaving 5 bases of the junction unmatched. The CDR3: CASSSRLAGGHEQFF. The CDR3 DNA reads as TGTGCCAGCAGTTCACGACTAGCGGGAGGCCATGAGCAGTTCTTC.

This clonotype was seen repeatedly, ten times or more. The rearrangement uses TRBV4-2 and TRBJ2-1; the D gene is possibly TRBD2 (5 bases). There are 16 residues in the CDR3. The germline V gene has CDR1 LGHNA and CDR2 YNFKEQ. V was trimmed by 4 bases and J by 0 bases, leaving 13 bases between them. CDR3 sequence reads: CASSPDTRSSYNEQFF. CDR3 nucleotides: TGTGCCAGCAGCCCAGATACTAGGAGCTCCTACAATGAGCAGTTCTTC.

This chain connects TRBV4-2 to TRBJ2-3; 10 positions agree with TRBD2. The CDR3 is 17 amino acids. The V gene end was trimmed by 0 bases and the J gene end by 8 bases; junction bases not matched to a gene: 11. CDR1 and CDR2 from the germline V gene are LGHNA and YNFKEQ. The CDR3 DNA reads as TGTGCCAGCAGCCAAGATCAAACTAGCGGGGCTGTCGGTACGCAGTATTTT. Translating gives CASSQDQTSGAVGTQYF.

This clonotype was seen repeatedly, ten times or more. In nucleotides, the CDR3 is TGTGCCAGCAGCCAAGATACAGGGACGGACACTGAAGCTTTCTTT. Encoded protein: CASSQDTGTDTEAFF. V usage is TRBV4-2 and J usage is TRBJ1-1, with D perhaps matching TRBD1 (6 bases). The CDR3 runs 15 residues. V lost 0 bases, J lost 3 bases, and 11 bases lay in between. Germline V lookup: CDR1 LGHNA, CDR2 YNFKEQ.

This chain uses TRBV7-9 with TRBJ1-6, with 10 bases that match TRBD1. There are 14 residues in the CDR3. CDR1 and CDR2 from the germline V gene are SEHNR and FQNEAQ (reference sequence). V was pared by 4 bases and J by 8 bases, with 2 bases of the junction left unmatched. CDR3 DNA: TGTGCCAGCAGCTCCGACAGGGGGCATTCACCCCTCCACTTT. It yields the protein CASSSDRGHSPLHF.

This rearrangement joins TRBV18 to TRBJ2-5; possibly TRBD1 for D (6 bases). The CDR3 spans 17 residues. V was trimmed by 1 base and J by 0 bases, leaving 15 bases between them. Germline V gene data show CDR1 as KGHSH and CDR2 as LQKENI. CDR3 DNA: TGTGCCAGCTCACCACTAGGTACAGGGAAGTACCAAGAGACCCAGTACTTC. Translation: CASSPLGTGKYQETQYF.

This clonotype has a count of ten or more. This sequence joins TRBV9 and TRBJ2-7, with D perhaps matching TRBD2 (5 bases). V was shortened by 0 bases and J by 0 bases, with 7 bases between the two germline ends. CDR3 length: 14 residues. Germline loops: CDR1 SGDLS, CDR2 YYNGEE. CDR3 DNA: TGTGCCAGCAGCGTAGCGGACTTCTCCTACGAGCAGTACTTC. Amino acid sequence: CASSVADFSYEQYF.

This clonotype occurred many times. DNA for the CDR3: TGTGCCAGCAGTTTCTCAGGAACAGATACGCAGTATTTT. Protein: CASSFSGTDTQYF. This chain links TRBV12-3 or TRBV12-4 with TRBJ2-3, with D hard to call. There are 13 residues in the CDR3. V was clipped by 3 bases and J by 3 bases, with 7 bases between them.

This chain joins TRBV19 and TRBJ2-7; D unresolved. CDR3 size: 14 residues. V was clipped by 7 bases and J by 1 base, with 14 bases between them. The germline V gene has CDR1 LNHDA and CDR2 SQIVND (reference sequence). The CDR3, as DNA: TGTGCCAGTACTCCAAATTTGGGGTCCTACGAGCAGTACTTC. This codes for CASTPNLGSYEQYF. Together with reference TRBV19 and TRBJ2-7, the CDR3 gives the full variable domain: DGGITQSPKYLFRKEGQNVTLSCEQNLNHDAMYWYRQDPGQGLRLIYYSQIVNDFQKGDIAEGYSVSREKKESFPLTVTSAQKNPTAFYLCASTPNLGSYEQYFGPGTRLTVT.

The chain carries TRBV28 and TRBJ2-7; 9 bases agree with TRBD1. Germline values: CDR1 MDHEN, CDR2 SYDVKM. The CDR3 totals 13 residues. The V segment lost 3 bases and the J segment 11 bases; nucleotides outside the gene matches: 8. CDR3: CASSFGTGRRKYF. The CDR3 DNA is TGTGCCAGCAGTTTCGGGACAGGGAGAAGGAAGTACTTC.

The chain combines TRBV29-1 with TRBJ2-3; possibly TRBD2 for D (6 bases). Germline-derived CDR1 and CDR2 are SQVTM and ANQGSEA. The CDR3 consists of 14 residues. The V end lost 7 bases, the J end lost 2 bases, and 16 bases lay between the germline ends. This CDR3 reads CSGAPLRDTDTQYF. The CDR3 nucleotides read TGCAGCGGAGCGCCTTTGCGGGACACAGATACGCAGTATTTT.

At least ten counts were recorded for this clonotype. The chain combines TRBV6-2 or TRBV6-3 with TRBJ2-2; 12 bases match TRBD2. CDR3 size: 15 residues. V trimming: 4 bases; J trimming: 5 bases; junction bases outside the gene matches: 2. Germline V gene sequence: CDR1 MNHEY, CDR2 SVGEGT. CDR3 protein: CASSWGTSGTGELFF. CDR3 DNA sequence: TGTGCCAGCAGTTGGGGGACTAGCGGGACCGGGGAGCTGTTTTTT.

This clonotype appeared a few times. The V and J genes are TRBV12-3 or TRBV12-4 and TRBJ2-3, with TRBD2 identical over 7 bases. This CDR3 contains 14 residues. V shed 5 bases and J 5 bases; nucleotides not matched to a gene: 7. CDR3 sequence (DNA): TGTGCCAGCAGTATCAAGCGGGGAGGAGATACGCAGTATTTT. Protein: CASSIKRGGDTQYF.

This clonotype has just a few counts. The CDR3 protein is CSGDFNRGSNEQFF. The CDR3 DNA sequence: TGCAGCGGGGACTTCAACAGGGGGTCGAATGAGCAGTTCTTC. The chain is built from TRBV29-1 and TRBJ2-1, with 8 bases lining up with TRBD1. The V gene's germline CDR1 is SQVTM and CDR2 ANQGSEA. The CDR3 covers 14 residues. The ends lost 7 bases at V and 7 bases at J; junction bases unmatched: 12.

V is TRBV7-3 and J is TRBJ2-7; 7 bases agree with TRBD1. Losses at the gene ends were 5 bases for V and 4 bases for J; bases not matched to a gene: 20. The germline V gene has CDR1 SGHTA and CDR2 FQGTGA. This CDR3 spans 18 amino acids. The CDR3 protein is CASSPDRTHRSKGYEQYF. The CDR3 DNA is TGTGCCAGCAGCCCGGACAGGACACACAGGAGTAAGGGATACGAGCAGTACTTC.

V usage is TRBV7-2 and J usage is TRBJ2-3; no reliable D call. Trimming shortened V by 2 bases and J by 6 bases, and 9 bases separated the two germline ends. This CDR3 is built from 13 residues. Per germline, CDR1 SGHTA and CDR2 FQGNSA. This chain's CDR3 is CASSLKGMDTQYF. The CDR3 nucleotides are TGTGCCAGCAGCTTAAAGGGTATGGATACGCAGTATTTT. Based on the CDR3 plus reference TRBV7-2 and TRBJ2-3, the full variable domain is GAGVSQSPSNKVTEKGKDVELRCDPISGHTALYWYRQSLGQGLEFLIYFQGNSAPDKSGLPSDRFSAERTGGSVSTLTIQRTQQEDSAVYLCASSLKGMDTQYFGPGTRLTVL.

V is TRBV27 and J is TRBJ2-3; TRBD2 agrees at 16 bases. CDR3 length: 20 residues. Germline V gene lookup returns CDR1 MNHEY and CDR2 SMNVEV (reference sequence). The junction had 17 bases not matched to a gene; V was cut back by 6 bases and J by 5 bases. The CDR3 sequence: CASSRSPGLAGGPRVDTQYF. The CDR3, as DNA: TGTGCCAGCAGCCGTTCCCCGGGACTAGCGGGAGGGCCCAGGGTAGATACGCAGTATTTT.

This clonotype was seen a few times. The chain is built from TRBV20-1 and TRBJ2-4; D gene uncertain. The ends were cut back, 3 bases at V and 0 bases at J, with 9 bases in the middle. CDR3 length equals 14 residues. The germline V gene has CDR1 DFQATT and CDR2 SNEGSKA (reference sequence). The CDR3, as DNA: TGCAGTGCTAGTTCCTACTCAGCCAAAAACATTCAGTACTTC. Its translation: CSASSYSAKNIQYF.

This clonotype was observed many times. The rearrangement uses TRBV18 and TRBJ2-5, with D unresolved. The V end lost 1 base, the J end lost 2 bases, and 5 bases lay between the germline ends. Germline V gives CDR1 KGHSH, CDR2 LQKENI. The CDR3 loop spans 13 amino acids. The chain's CDR3 is CASSPREQETQYF. CDR3 DNA: TGTGCCAGCTCACCACGAGAGCAAGAGACCCAGTACTTC.

This clonotype was picked up a small number of times. This chain connects TRBV9 to TRBJ2-2; TRBD2 aligns across 7 bases. This CDR3 comprises 15 residues. The germline V gene has CDR1 SGDLS and CDR2 YYNGEE. V lost 0 bases to trimming and J lost 6 bases; unmatched junction nucleotides: 5. CDR3 region: CASSVATSAPGELFF. CDR3 bases: TGTGCCAGCAGCGTAGCCACTAGCGCACCCGGGGAGCTGTTTTTT.

This rearrangement joins TRBV7-2 to TRBJ2-2; D is unresolved. CDR3 length: 15 amino acids. Germline lookup yields CDR1 SGHTA and CDR2 FQGNSA. Between the trimmed V and J ends, which lost 7 bases and 0 bases, there was a span of 12 bases. The CDR3 reads CASTVRTTNTGELFF. The DNA of the CDR3 is TGTGCCAGCACAGTCAGGACGACGAACACCGGGGAGCTGTTTTTT.

The V and J genes are TRBV28 and TRBJ2-1, with 7 bases matching TRBD2. The CDR3 runs 14 residues. Per germline, CDR1 MDHEN and CDR2 SYDVKM. J lost 4 bases, V lost 3 bases, and 3 bases had no gene match. Here the CDR3 DNA reads TGTGCCAGCAGTTTCAGGCGGGGGTACAATGAGCAGTTCTTC. It encodes CASSFRRGYNEQFF.

This clonotype was recorded at least ten times. J is TRBJ2-1 and V is TRBV15; 9 bases fit TRBD2. CDR1 LNHNV and CDR2 YYDKDF come from the germline V gene (reference sequence). The CDR3 totals 15 residues. Germline trimming cut 4 bases from V and 2 bases from J; bases unmatched to any gene: 3. This CDR3 is CATSTRLAAYNEQFF. Here the CDR3 DNA reads TGTGCCACCAGCACTCGACTAGCGGCCTACAATGAGCAGTTCTTC.

This chain joins TRBV12-3 or TRBV12-4 and TRBJ1-4, with D possibly being TRBD1 (6 bases). The CDR3 has 15 amino acids. With 6 bases removed from V and 8 bases from J, the gap between germline ends came to 19 bases. The CDR3 coding sequence is TGTGCCAGCAGCCCCACAGGGATGGAGGACGAAAAACTGTTTTTT. It encodes CASSPTGMEDEKLFF.

This chain uses TRBV29-1 with TRBJ2-5; 7 bases align to TRBD2. The CDR3 runs to 12 residues. From germline, CDR1 is SQVTM and CDR2 ANQGSEA. V gave up 8 bases and J gave up 2 bases; unmatched junction bases: 5. The CDR3 sequence: CSSTSEQETQYF. Here the CDR3 DNA reads TGCAGCTCCACTAGCGAGCAAGAGACCCAGTACTTC.

The genes are TRBV6-1 and TRBJ1-3, with 7 bases that match TRBD1. V was clipped by 6 bases and J by 4 bases; unmatched bases: 9. Germline loops: CDR1 MNHNS, CDR2 SASEGT. This CDR3 is 15 amino acids long. CDR3 sequence: CASSRTGSSGNTIYF. In nucleotides, the CDR3 is TGTGCCAGCAGCCGGACAGGTTCAAGCGGAAACACCATATATTTT.

As to this clonotype: This may arise from a read error, as a much more abundant clone is one base away. The chain combines TRBV18 with TRBJ2-7; 8 positions agree with TRBD1. Germline values: CDR1 KGHSH, CDR2 LQKENI. This CDR3 region has 14 residues. The CDR3 protein is CASSRKTGDYAQYF. The DNA of the CDR3 is TGTGCCAGCTCACGAAAGACAGGGGATTACGCGCAGTACTTC. The full variable domain, completed using reference TRBV18 and TRBJ2-7, is NAGVMQNPRHLVRRRGQEARLRCSPMKGHSHVYWYRQLPEEGLKFMVYLQKENIIDESGMPKERFSAEFPKEGPSILRIQQVVRGDSAAYFCASSRKTGDYAQYFGPGTRLTVT.